This TCR beta chain is from a study of cytomegalovirus exposure and HLA in healthy donors. Study-wide background: Inside one of the first data releases sat about 85 million unique TCRs taken from HLA-typed donors. 81% of around 390 genotyped donors fell in the Caucasian-associated ancestry cluster.

Researchers ran the PCR with 60 Vbeta and 13 Jbeta primers. Produced via immunoSEQ multiplex PCR; TCRdb's table is partial and in-frame only. Here the sample spans about 160,000 clones, approximately 81% being singletons. The ends lost 5 bases at V and 3 bases at J; junction bases unmatched: 4. Germline V gene lookup returns CDR1 SEHNR and CDR2 FQNEAQ (reference sequence). CDR3 length: 16 residues. Healthy donors of bone marrow made up the group. At sampling all donors were nominally healthy, likely with unrecorded immune exposures. The sample was PBMCs. The chain is built from TRBV7-9 and TRBJ2-2, with 12 nucleotides matching TRBD2. The receptor was isolated from a man younger than 35 in good health and CMV-seronegative. The chain's CDR3 is CASSPSSGGDTGELFF. CDR3 DNA: TGTGCCAGCAGCCCCTCTAGCGGGGGGGACACCGGGGAGCTGTTTTTT.